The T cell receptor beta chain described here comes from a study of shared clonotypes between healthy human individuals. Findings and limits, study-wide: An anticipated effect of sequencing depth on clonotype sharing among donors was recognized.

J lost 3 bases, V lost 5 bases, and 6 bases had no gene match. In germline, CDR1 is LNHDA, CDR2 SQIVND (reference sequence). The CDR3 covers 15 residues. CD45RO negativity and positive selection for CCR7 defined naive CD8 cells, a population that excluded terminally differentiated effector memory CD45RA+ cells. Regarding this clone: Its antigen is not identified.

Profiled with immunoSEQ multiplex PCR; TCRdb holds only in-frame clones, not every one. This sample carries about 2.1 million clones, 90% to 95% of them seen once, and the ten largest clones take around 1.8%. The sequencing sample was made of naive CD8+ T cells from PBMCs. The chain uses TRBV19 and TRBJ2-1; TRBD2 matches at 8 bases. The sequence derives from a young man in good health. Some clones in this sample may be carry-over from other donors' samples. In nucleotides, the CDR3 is TGTGCCAGTAGTCACGGGACTAGGGTCTACAATGAGCAGTTCTTC. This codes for CASSHGTRVYNEQFF.